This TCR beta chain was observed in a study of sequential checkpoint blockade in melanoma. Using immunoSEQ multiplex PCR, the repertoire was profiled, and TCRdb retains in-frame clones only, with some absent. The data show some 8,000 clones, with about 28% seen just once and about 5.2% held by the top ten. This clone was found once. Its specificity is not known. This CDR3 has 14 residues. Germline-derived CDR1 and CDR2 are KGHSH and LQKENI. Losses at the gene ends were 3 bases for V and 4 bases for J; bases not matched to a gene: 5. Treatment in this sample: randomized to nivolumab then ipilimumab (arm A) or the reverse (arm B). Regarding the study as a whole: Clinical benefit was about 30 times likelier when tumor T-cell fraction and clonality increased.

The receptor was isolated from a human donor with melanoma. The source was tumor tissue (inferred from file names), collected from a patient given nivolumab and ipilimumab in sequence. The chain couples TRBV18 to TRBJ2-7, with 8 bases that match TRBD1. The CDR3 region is CASSPSQGDYEQYF. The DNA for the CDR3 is TGTGCCAGCTCACCGTCACAGGGGGATTACGAGCAGTACTTC.